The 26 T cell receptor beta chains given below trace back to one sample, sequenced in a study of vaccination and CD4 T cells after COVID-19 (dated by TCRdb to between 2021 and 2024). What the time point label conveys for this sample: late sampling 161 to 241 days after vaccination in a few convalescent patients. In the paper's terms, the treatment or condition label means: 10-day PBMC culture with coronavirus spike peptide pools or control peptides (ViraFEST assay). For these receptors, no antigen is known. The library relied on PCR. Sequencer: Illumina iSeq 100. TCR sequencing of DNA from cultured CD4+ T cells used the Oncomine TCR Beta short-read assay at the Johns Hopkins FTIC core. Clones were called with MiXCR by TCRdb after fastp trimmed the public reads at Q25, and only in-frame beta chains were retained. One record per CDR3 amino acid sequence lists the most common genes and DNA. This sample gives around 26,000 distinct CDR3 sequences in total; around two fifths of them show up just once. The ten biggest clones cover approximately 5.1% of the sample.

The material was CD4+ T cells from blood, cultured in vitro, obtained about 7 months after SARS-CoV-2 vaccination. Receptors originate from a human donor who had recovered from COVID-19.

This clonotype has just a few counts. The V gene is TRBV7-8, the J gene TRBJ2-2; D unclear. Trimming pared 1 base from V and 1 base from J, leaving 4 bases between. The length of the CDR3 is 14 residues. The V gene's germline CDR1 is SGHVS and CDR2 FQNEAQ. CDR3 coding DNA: TGTGCCAGCAGCTTAGTAATGAACACCGGGGAGCTGTTTTTT. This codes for CASSLVMNTGELFF.

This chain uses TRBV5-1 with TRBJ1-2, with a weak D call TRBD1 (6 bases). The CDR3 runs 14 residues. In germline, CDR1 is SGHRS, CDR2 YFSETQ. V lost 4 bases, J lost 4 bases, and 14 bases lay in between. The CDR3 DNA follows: TGCGCCAGCAGCACGTCAGGGGTGGGCTATGGCTACACCTTC. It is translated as CASSTSGVGYGYTF.

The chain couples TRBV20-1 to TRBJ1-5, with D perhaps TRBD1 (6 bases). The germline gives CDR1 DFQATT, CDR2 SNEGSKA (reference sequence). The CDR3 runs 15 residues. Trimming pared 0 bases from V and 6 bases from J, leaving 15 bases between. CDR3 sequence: CSARDQGRGGQPQHF. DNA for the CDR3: TGCAGTGCTAGAGATCAAGGCAGGGGAGGTCAGCCCCAGCATTTT.

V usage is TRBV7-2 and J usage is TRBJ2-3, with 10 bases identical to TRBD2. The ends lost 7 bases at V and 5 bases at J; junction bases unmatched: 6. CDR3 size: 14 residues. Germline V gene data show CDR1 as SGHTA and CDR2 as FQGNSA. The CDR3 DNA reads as TGTGCCAGCATCCTAGCGGGAGTAGGAGATACGCAGTATTTT. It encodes CASILAGVGDTQYF.

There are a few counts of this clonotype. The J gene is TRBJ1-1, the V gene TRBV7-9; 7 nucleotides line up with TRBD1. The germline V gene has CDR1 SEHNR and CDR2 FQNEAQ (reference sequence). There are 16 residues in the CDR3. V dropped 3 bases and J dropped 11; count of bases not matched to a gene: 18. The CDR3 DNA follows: TGTGCCAGCAGCTTCCCCAACAGGGGCAGGGGGTCGACGGCTTTCTTT. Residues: CASSFPNRGRGSTAFF.

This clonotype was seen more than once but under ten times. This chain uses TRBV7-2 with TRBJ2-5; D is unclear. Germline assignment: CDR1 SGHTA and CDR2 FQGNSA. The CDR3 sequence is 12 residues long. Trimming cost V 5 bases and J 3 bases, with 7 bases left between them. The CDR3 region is CASSRKEETQYF. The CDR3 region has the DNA TGTGCCAGCAGCCGAAAGGAAGAGACCCAGTACTTC. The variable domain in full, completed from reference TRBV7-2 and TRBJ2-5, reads GAGVSQSPSNKVTEKGKDVELRCDPISGHTALYWYRQSLGQGLEFLIYFQGNSAPDKSGLPSDRFSAERTGGSVSTLTIQRTQQEDSAVYLCASSRKEETQYFGPGTRLLVL.

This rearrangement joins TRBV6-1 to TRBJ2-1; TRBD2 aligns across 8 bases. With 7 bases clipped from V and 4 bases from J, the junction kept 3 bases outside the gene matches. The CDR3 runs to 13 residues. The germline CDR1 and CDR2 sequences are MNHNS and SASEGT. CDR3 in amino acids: CASIKREYNEQFF. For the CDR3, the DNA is TGTGCCAGCATAAAGCGGGAGTACAATGAGCAGTTCTTC.

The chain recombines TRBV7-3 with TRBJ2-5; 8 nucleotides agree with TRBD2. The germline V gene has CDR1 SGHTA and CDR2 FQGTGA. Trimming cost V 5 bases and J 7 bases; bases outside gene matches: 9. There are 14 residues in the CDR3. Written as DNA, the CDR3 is TGTGCCAGCAGCGATAGCGGGGAGCGGGGGACCCAGTACTTC. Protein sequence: CASSDSGERGTQYF.

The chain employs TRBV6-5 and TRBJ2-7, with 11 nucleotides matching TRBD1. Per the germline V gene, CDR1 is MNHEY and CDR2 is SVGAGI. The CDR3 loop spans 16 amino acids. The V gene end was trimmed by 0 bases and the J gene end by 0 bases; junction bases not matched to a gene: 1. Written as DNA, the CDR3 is TGTGCCAGCAGTTACTCAGGGACAGGGGGCTCCTACGAGCAGTACTTC. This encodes CASSYSGTGGSYEQYF.

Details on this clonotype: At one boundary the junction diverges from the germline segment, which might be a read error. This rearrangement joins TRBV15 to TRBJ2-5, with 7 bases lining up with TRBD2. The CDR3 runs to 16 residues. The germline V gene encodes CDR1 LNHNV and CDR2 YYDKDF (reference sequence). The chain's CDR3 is CATSREEGTGGETQHF. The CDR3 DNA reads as TGTGCCACCAGCAGAGAGGAGGGGACGGGGGGAGAGACCCAGCACTTC.

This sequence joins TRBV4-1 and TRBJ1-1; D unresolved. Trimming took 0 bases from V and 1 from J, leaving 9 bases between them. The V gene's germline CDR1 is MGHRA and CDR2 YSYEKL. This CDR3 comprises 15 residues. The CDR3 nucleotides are TGCGCCAGCAGCCAAGATGAAGGGTGGAACACTGAAGCTTTCTTT. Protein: CASSQDEGWNTEAFF.

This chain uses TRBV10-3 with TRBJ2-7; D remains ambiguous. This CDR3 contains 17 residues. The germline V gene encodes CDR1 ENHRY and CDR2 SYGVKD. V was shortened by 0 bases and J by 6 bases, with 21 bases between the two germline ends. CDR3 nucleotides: TGTGCCATCAGTGAGTCGAGCTTTAGGCTTCCCCGCGGCGAGCAGTACTTC. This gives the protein CAISESSFRLPRGEQYF.

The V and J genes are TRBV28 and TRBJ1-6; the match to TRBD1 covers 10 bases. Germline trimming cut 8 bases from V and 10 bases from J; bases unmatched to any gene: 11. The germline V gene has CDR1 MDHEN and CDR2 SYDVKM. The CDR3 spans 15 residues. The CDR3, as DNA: TGTGCCAGCCGTGGTTTGACAGGGGGCTCATCACCCCTCCACTTT. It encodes CASRGLTGGSSPLHF. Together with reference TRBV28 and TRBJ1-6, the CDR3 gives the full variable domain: DVKVTQSSRYLVKRTGEKVFLECVQDMDHENMFWYRQDPGLGLRLIYFSYDVKMKEKGDIPEGYSVSREKKERFSLILESASTNQTSMYLCASRGLTGGSSPLHFGNGTRLTVT.

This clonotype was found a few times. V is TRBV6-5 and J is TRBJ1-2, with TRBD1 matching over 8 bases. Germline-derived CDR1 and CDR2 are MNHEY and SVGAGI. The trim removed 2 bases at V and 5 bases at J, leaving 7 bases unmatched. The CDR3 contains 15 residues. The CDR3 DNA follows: TGTGCCAGCAGTTACCCCGGACAGGGTACTTATGGCTACACCTTC. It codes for CASSYPGQGTYGYTF.

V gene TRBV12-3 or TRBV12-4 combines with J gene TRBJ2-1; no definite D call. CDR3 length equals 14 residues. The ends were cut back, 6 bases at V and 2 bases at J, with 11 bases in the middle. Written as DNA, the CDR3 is TGTGCCAGCAGGGTAACAGCCGCCTACAATGAGCAGTTCTTC. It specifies CASRVTAAYNEQFF.

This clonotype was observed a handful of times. The CDR3 coding sequence is TGTGCCAGCAGCCCCCGGACCTCTCGGACCCAGTACTTC. This sequence encodes CASSPRTSRTQYF. The chain is built from TRBV28 and TRBJ2-5; D remains unclear. Germline-derived CDR1 and CDR2 are MDHEN and SYDVKM. Trimming left V 6 bases short and J 7 bases short, with 15 bases between. The CDR3 length is 13 residues.

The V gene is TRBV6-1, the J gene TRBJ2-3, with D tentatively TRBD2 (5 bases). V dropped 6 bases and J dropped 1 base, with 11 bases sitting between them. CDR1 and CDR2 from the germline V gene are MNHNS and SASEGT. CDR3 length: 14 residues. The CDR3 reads CASRLISGTDTQYF. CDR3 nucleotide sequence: TGTGCCAGCAGACTTATTAGCGGCACAGATACGCAGTATTTT.

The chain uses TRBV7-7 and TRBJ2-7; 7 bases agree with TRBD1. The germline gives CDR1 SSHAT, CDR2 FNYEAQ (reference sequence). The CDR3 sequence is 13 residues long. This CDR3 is CATSTGSSYEQYF. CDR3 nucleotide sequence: TGTGCTACCTCGACAGGGAGCTCCTACGAGCAGTACTTC.

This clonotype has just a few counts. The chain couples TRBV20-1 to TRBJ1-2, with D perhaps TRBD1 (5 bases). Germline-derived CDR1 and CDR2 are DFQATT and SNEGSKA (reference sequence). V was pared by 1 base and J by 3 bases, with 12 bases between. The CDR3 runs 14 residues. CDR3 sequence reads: CSARGGSGDYGYTF. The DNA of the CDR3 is TGCAGTGCTAGAGGAGGCTCGGGGGACTATGGCTACACCTTC.

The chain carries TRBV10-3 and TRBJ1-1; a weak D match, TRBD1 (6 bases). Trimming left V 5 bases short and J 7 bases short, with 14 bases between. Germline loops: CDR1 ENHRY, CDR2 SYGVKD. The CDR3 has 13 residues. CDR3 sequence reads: CAISWQGNDEAFF. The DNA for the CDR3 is TGTGCCATCAGTTGGCAGGGGAACGATGAAGCTTTCTTT.

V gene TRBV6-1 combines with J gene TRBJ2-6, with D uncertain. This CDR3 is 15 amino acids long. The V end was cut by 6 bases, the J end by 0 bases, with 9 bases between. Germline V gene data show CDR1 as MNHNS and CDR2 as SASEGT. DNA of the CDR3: TGTGCCAGCAGACGGTCGCTCTCTGGGGCCAACGTCCTGACTTTC. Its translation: CASRRSLSGANVLTF.

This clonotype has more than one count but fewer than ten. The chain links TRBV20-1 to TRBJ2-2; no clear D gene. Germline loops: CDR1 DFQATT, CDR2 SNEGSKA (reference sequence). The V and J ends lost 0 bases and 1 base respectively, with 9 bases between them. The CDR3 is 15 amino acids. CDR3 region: CSARDSRLNTGELFF. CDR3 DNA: TGCAGTGCTAGAGATTCGAGACTGAACACCGGGGAGCTGTTTTTT.

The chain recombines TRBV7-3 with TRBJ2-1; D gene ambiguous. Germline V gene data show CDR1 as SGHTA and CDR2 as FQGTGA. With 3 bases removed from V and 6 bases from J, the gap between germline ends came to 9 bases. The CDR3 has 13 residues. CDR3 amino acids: CASSLVSSNEQFF. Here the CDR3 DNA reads TGTGCCAGCAGCTTGGTCAGTAGCAATGAGCAGTTCTTC.

The CDR3: CASSWGDSRNEQFF. The CDR3, as DNA: TGTGCCAGCAGCTGGGGAGACTCGCGCAATGAGCAGTTCTTC. The chain combines TRBV7-2 with TRBJ2-1; D perhaps matches TRBD2 (5 bases). This CDR3 has 14 residues. V was pared by 4 bases and J by 6 bases, with 13 bases between. The V gene's germline CDR1 is SGHTA and CDR2 FQGNSA. The complete variable domain, with remaining parts taken from reference TRBV7-2 and TRBJ2-1, reads GAGVSQSPSNKVTEKGKDVELRCDPISGHTALYWYRQSLGQGLEFLIYFQGNSAPDKSGLPSDRFSAERTGGSVSTLTIQRTQQEDSAVYLCASSWGDSRNEQFFGPGTRLTVL.

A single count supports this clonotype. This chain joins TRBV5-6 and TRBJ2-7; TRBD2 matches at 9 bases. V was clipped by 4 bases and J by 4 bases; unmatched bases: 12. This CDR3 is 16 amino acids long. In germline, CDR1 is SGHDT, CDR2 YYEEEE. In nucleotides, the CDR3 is TGTGCCAGCAGCATTATTCGTAGCGGGAGACAGTACGAGCAGTACTTC. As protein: CASSIIRSGRQYEQYF.

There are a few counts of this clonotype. Here the CDR3 reads CSARGQPGNQPQHF. The CDR3 DNA sequence: TGCAGTGCTAGGGGACAGCCGGGGAATCAGCCCCAGCATTTT. The chain recombines TRBV20-1 with TRBJ1-5; 7 bases line up with TRBD1. The CDR3 extends over 14 amino acids. Trimming removed 3 bases from V and 4 bases from J; junction bases left unmatched: 6. CDR1 is DFQATT and CDR2 is SNEGSKA in the germline V gene (reference sequence).